The T cell receptor (beta chain) under discussion was sequenced for a study of OX40 agonist ivuxolimab in advanced cancers. The wider study: Every 2 weeks, ivuxolimab was infused into the patients intravenously at between 0.01 and 10 mg/kg. Study results and caveats: There were, on average, more expanded clones in CD8+ T cells than in CD4+. Low levels of normalized T-cell clonal expansion also appeared in some nonresponders. Partly responding patients at 0.1-3.0 mg/kg showed some of the smallest clonal expansion.

Sequenced by immunoSEQ multiplex PCR; TCRdb stores in-frame clones only, minus some. The sample records about 42,000 clones, about 86% being singletons. With 7 bases removed from V and 2 bases from J, the gap between germline ends came to 15 bases. The germline gives CDR1 MNHEY, CDR2 SVGAGI. This CDR3 is built from 14 residues. This clone has a count of ten or more. Its antigen is still unknown. The source was CD4+ or CD8+ T cells sorted from blood, collected in a trial of the OX40 agonist ivuxolimab. The sequence derives from an adult with an advanced solid tumor such as melanoma, head and neck, liver or kidney cancer. This rearrangement joins TRBV6-5 to TRBJ2-7; TRBD1 might be the D (5 bases). The CDR3 loop reads CASNQRQGTYEQYF. As DNA, the CDR3 is TGTGCCAGCAACCAGAGGCAGGGAACCTACGAGCAGTACTTC.